A single sample is the source of the 18 T cell receptor beta chains below, sequenced in a study of cytomegalovirus exposure and HLA in healthy donors. TCRdb's copy holds only in-frame clones and misses some; the assay was immunoSEQ multiplex PCR. The sample has about 180,000 clones; about 85% are singletons. Sequenced input: PBMCs. Receptors originate from a man aged 18 to 29 in good health and CMV-seropositive.

The genes are TRBV6-5 and TRBJ1-1; possible D gene TRBD1, 5 bases. This CDR3 is built from 14 residues. The germline V gene encodes CDR1 MNHEY and CDR2 SVGAGI. Trimming cost V 2 bases and J 3 bases, with 10 bases left between them. The CDR3 spells CASSYETEDTEAFF. CDR3 DNA: TGTGCCAGCAGTTACGAGACAGAAGACACTGAAGCTTTCTTT.

The V call is TRBV19, the J call TRBJ2-6, with D tentatively TRBD2 (6 bases). This CDR3 has 18 residues. The V and J ends lost 3 bases and 4 bases respectively, with 19 bases between them. Per germline, CDR1 LNHDA and CDR2 SQIVND (reference sequence). CDR3 sequence reads: CASSMGGEGFAGANVLTF. Here the CDR3 DNA reads TGTGCCAGTAGTATGGGGGGTGAGGGGTTCGCCGGGGCCAACGTCCTGACTTTC. Full variable domain (missing parts from reference TRBV19 and TRBJ2-6): DGGITQSPKYLFRKEGQNVTLSCEQNLNHDAMYWYRQDPGQGLRLIYYSQIVNDFQKGDIAEGYSVSREKKESFPLTVTSAQKNPTAFYLCASSMGGEGFAGANVLTFGAGSRLTVL.

The rearrangement joins TRBV27 to TRBJ1-1; 7 positions agree with TRBD1. The CDR3 is 14 amino acids. V gave up 5 bases and J gave up 5 bases; unmatched junction bases: 8. CDR1 MNHEY and CDR2 SMNVEV come from the germline V gene (reference sequence). The CDR3 DNA sequence: TGTGCCAGCAGTCCGACGGACAGGTGGACTGAAGCTTTCTTT. It codes for CASSPTDRWTEAFF.

This rearrangement joins TRBV4-2 to TRBJ2-2; tentative D call: TRBD1 (7 bases). Germline assignment: CDR1 LGHNA and CDR2 YNFKEQ. Trimming left V 1 base short and J 4 bases short, with 10 bases between. The CDR3 contains 15 residues. This CDR3 reads CASSQGQGGTGELFF. As DNA, the CDR3 is TGTGCCAGCAGCCAAGGGCAGGGGGGCACCGGGGAGCTGTTTTTT.

With respect to this clone: In the same sample, other DNA sequences code for this CDR3. CDR3 nucleotides: TGTGCCAGCAGTTTAGACAGCTACGAGCAGTACTTC. It codes for CASSLDSYEQYF. The rearrangement joins TRBV28 to TRBJ2-7; D possibly corresponds to TRBD1 (5 bases). V shed 2 bases and J shed 3 bases, with 5 bases lying between them. The CDR3 sequence is 12 residues long. Germline V gene lookup returns CDR1 MDHEN and CDR2 SYDVKM.

The chain joins TRBV28 to TRBJ2-7; 7 bases agree with TRBD1. V gave up 3 bases and J gave up 4 bases; unmatched junction bases: 12. The CDR3 sequence is 16 residues long. Germline V lookup: CDR1 MDHEN, CDR2 SYDVKM. The CDR3 reads CASSLVLRDRSYEQYF. The CDR3 nucleotides are TGTGCCAGCAGTTTGGTCCTCCGGGACAGATCTTACGAGCAGTACTTC.

The chain combines TRBV7-6 with TRBJ2-5; TRBD2 agrees at 7 bases. Germline trimming cut 7 bases from V and 2 bases from J; bases unmatched to any gene: 7. The germline CDR1 and CDR2 sequences are SGHVS and FNYEAQ. The CDR3 sequence is 14 residues long. The CDR3, as DNA: TGTGCCAGCAAACGTTCTAGCGGTCAAGAGACCCAGTACTTC. This encodes CASKRSSGQETQYF. Supplemented by reference TRBV7-6 and TRBJ2-5, the full variable domain reads GAGVSQSPRYKVTKRGQDVALRCDPISGHVSLYWYRQALGQGPEFLTYFNYEAQQDKSGLPNDRFSAERPEGSISTLTIQRTEQRDSAMYRCASKRSSGQETQYFGPGTRLLVL.

This CDR3 is CASSLATGDGYTF. The CDR3 DNA is TGTGCCAGCAGCTTAGCGACAGGGGATGGCTACACCTTC. The gene calls are TRBV7-2 and TRBJ1-2; 8 nucleotides agree with TRBD1. The CDR3 totals 13 residues. Germline V gives CDR1 SGHTA, CDR2 FQGNSA. With 0 bases clipped from V and 6 bases from J, the junction kept 0 bases outside the gene matches.

This chain connects TRBV2 to TRBJ1-2, with D possibly being TRBD1 (5 bases). Germline loops: CDR1 SNHLY, CDR2 FYNNEI. This CDR3 comprises 14 residues. Trimming took 4 bases from V and 4 from J, leaving 13 bases between them. The CDR3 here is CASSVGQGGYGYTF. CDR3 nucleotides: TGTGCCAGCAGTGTCGGGCAGGGCGGCTATGGCTACACCTTC.

Written as DNA, the CDR3 is TGTGCCAGCAGCGAGACGGGACAGGGTGTGGACGAGCAGTACTTC. Amino acid sequence: CASSETGQGVDEQYF. The chain uses TRBV9 and TRBJ2-7; 9 positions match TRBD1. The CDR3 is made up of 15 amino acids. Trimming removed 3 bases from V and 5 bases from J; junction bases left unmatched: 9. The V gene's germline CDR1 is SGDLS and CDR2 YYNGEE.

The chain joins TRBV5-1 to TRBJ2-1; D perhaps matches TRBD2 (5 bases). Germline CDR1 SGHRS, CDR2 YFSETQ. This CDR3 has 13 residues. Trimming cost V 3 bases and J 10 bases, with 14 bases left between them. The CDR3 protein is CASSSAIREEQFF. DNA for the CDR3: TGCGCCAGCAGCTCCGCCATTAGGGAGGAGCAGTTCTTC.

This clone was recorded a few times. The chain uses TRBV28 and TRBJ2-1; tentatively, D is TRBD2 (6 bases). CDR1 is MDHEN and CDR2 is SYDVKM in the germline V gene. The CDR3 runs 14 residues. Trimming shortened V by 3 bases and J by 6 bases, and 12 bases separated the two germline ends. CDR3 bases: TGTGCCAGCAGTTTGGGATTCGGGAGCAATGAGCAGTTCTTC. This encodes CASSLGFGSNEQFF.

The chain is built from TRBV30 and TRBJ2-7, with D tentatively TRBD1 (7 bases). V was clipped by 3 bases and J by 7 bases, with 13 bases between them. This CDR3 has 12 amino acids. Germline lookup yields CDR1 GTSNPN and CDR2 SVGIG (reference sequence). CDR3 sequence reads: CAWRRDSGEQYF. The DNA of the CDR3 is TGTGCCTGGAGGCGGGACAGCGGGGAGCAGTACTTC.

The chain joins TRBV13 to TRBJ2-7; D might be TRBD1 (6 bases). Germline loops: CDR1 PRHDT, CDR2 FYEKMQ (reference sequence). Deletions cut 5 bases from V and 1 base from J, with 24 bases between. CDR3 size: 18 residues. CDR3 nucleotide sequence: TGTGCCAGCAGCCTAGCAGGAGTGGGGCAGGGGATTTCCTACGAGCAGTACTTC. Translating it yields CASSLAGVGQGISYEQYF.

The chain has TRBV28 and TRBJ1-5; weak D call: TRBD1 (6 bases). Germline V gene lookup returns CDR1 MDHEN and CDR2 SYDVKM. Trimming pared 4 bases from V and 7 bases from J, leaving 14 bases between. This CDR3 region has 14 residues. CDR3 region: CASSWTAEEQPQHF. The CDR3 nucleotides read TGTGCCAGCAGTTGGACAGCCGAGGAGCAGCCCCAGCATTTT.

The chain employs TRBV11-2 and TRBJ2-1; TRBD1 agrees at 10 bases. The V segment lost 4 bases and the J segment 4 bases; nucleotides outside the gene matches: 4. The germline CDR1 and CDR2 sequences are SGHAT and FQNNGV. This CDR3 comprises 15 residues. CDR3 sequence reads: CASSSDRGNYNEQFF. Written as DNA, the CDR3 is TGTGCCAGCAGCTCGGACAGGGGGAATTACAATGAGCAGTTCTTC.

The gene calls are TRBV5-1 and TRBJ1-2; weak D call: TRBD1 (5 bases). The CDR3 is 15 residues long. Trimming pared 4 bases from V and 8 bases from J, leaving 21 bases between. The germline gives CDR1 SGHRS, CDR2 YFSETQ. The CDR3 is CASSLLQGKNWGYTF. The CDR3 nucleotides are TGCGCCAGCAGCCTACTCCAGGGTAAAAATTGGGGCTACACCTTC.

CDR3 in amino acids: CTSSHQLSRDSFYEQYF. CDR3 nucleotides: TGCACCAGCAGCCATCAACTCTCACGGGACTCCTTCTACGAGCAGTACTTC. The chain couples TRBV1 to TRBJ2-7; the tabulated D call, TRBD2, remains unverified against the DNA. TRBV1 is annotated as a pseudogene. The length of the CDR3 is 17 residues.